The clone carrying this TCR beta chain was seen only once. Original data processing: Estimated nucleated cell counts came from reference gene primer amplification. Profiled with immunoSEQ multiplex PCR; TCRdb holds only in-frame clones, not every one. V, J and clone size reflect that table, while D and trimming were determined from the DNA. The repertoire holds roughly 260,000 clones, with roughly 90% as singletons. The data are from a study of blood T cell repertoires in COVID-19. About the research overall: Sites across the United States, Italy and Spain contributed samples from acute and convalescent COVID-19. PBMCs, B-cell-depleted T cells, or T cells provided the cDNA or gDNA that made up the material.

The CDR3 totals 16 residues. Germline V gene sequence: CDR1 SGDLS, CDR2 YYNGEE. Trimming removed 0 bases from V and 7 bases from J, with 19 bases in between. The TCR sequence derives from a man between 60 and 70 years old who had recovered from COVID-19. V and J are TRBV9 and TRBJ2-5, with D perhaps TRBD2 (6 bases). The sequenced sample was peripheral blood. The CDR3 protein is CASSVEAGPPMRTQYF. As DNA, the CDR3 is TGTGCCAGCAGCGTAGAGGCGGGACCTCCAATGAGGACCCAGTACTTC.